The clone carrying this TCR beta chain has only a few counts. These data belong to a study of patients and donors after allogeneic stem cell transplantation. In TCRdb, the RT-PCR reads were re-called with MiXCR into one record per CDR3 protein. Of roughly 880,000 distinct CDR3 sequences detected, about a sixth appear once; the ten largest clones hold roughly 6%. The V end was cut by 6 bases, the J end by 0 bases, with 9 bases between. CDR1 and CDR2 from the germline V gene are DFQATT and SNEGSKA (reference sequence). The CDR3 consists of 14 residues. Sequenced sample: blood, either unsorted or a sorted T cell fraction (not recorded which). The chain is built from TRBV20-1 and TRBJ1-6; tentatively, D is TRBD1 (6 bases). The origin of this receptor is a human donor who was either an allogeneic HSCT recipient or a stem cell or donor lymphocyte infusion donor (not recorded which). It is not recorded whose cells these are; they may come from a transplant donor. CDR3 residues: CSADRHSYNSPLHF. The CDR3 coding sequence is TGCAGTGCCGACAGGCACTCCTATAATTCACCCCTCCACTTT.